These T cell receptor beta chains were read from a single sample in a study of graft-versus-host responses after intestinal transplantation. Antigen specificity for these receptors is unknown. Some clones are missing from TCRdb's copy, which holds only in-frame ones; the method was immunoSEQ multiplex PCR. The sample carries about 90,000 clones, approximately 90% recorded once. This specimen consisted of unstimulated CD4+ T cells sorted from spleen or lymph node cells, obtained before transplant. These receptors were taken from a human donor who was the organ donor for an intestinal transplant. Each CDR3 is given with its conserved first and last residue. D genes are given only for firm matches. Clone size is stated in some rows and not others, as once, few, many or a class when expanded.

D	size	V	J	DNA	CDR3
NA	NA	TRBV7-3	TRBJ1-6	TGTGCCAGCAGCTTTAACAGGGATTCACCCCTCCACTTT	CASSFNRDSPLHF
NA	NA	TRBV6-5	TRBJ1-5	TGTGCCAGCAGTCGTTCCGATGGCCACAATCAGCCCCAGCATTTT	CASSRSDGHNQPQHF
TRBD2	NA	TRBV7-6	TRBJ2-1	TGTGCCAGCAGCTCGACCCCCGGGACTAGCAATGAGCAGTTCTTC	CASSSTPGTSNEQFF
TRBD1	NA	TRBV27	TRBJ2-6	TGTGCCAGCAGTGGACGGACAGGTTCTTCCTCTGGGGCCAACGTCCTGACTTTC	CASSGRTGSSSGANVLTF
NA	NA	TRBV13	TRBJ2-7	TGTGCCAGCAGCTTTAGAATAGCGTCCAACGAGCAGTACTTC	CASSFRIASNEQYF
TRBD1	once	TRBV6-5	TRBJ2-1	TGTGCCACCAGGACAGGGTACAATGAGCAGTTCTTC	CATRTGYNEQFF
TRBD2	NA	TRBV29-1	TRBJ2-7	TGCAGCGTTGGGGGACTAGCCGGTGAGCAGTACTTC	CSVGGLAGEQYF
TRBD2	NA	TRBV6-4	TRBJ2-3	TGTGCCAGCAGTGACTCGAAAGCGGGGGGCCACCCACACACAGATACGCAGTATTTT	CASSDSKAGGHPHTDTQYF
NA	NA	TRBV9	TRBJ1-4	TGTGCCAGCAGTGCCCGGTCACAGGCGAATGAAAAACTGTTTTTT	CASSARSQANEKLFF
NA	NA	TRBV11-2	TRBJ1-1	TGTGCCAGCAGGGTCGGCACTGAAGCTTTCTTT	CASRVGTEAFF
TRBD1	NA	TRBV2	TRBJ1-5	TGTGCCAGCAGTTTCGACAGGGATCAGCCCCAGCATTTT	CASSFDRDQPQHF
TRBD1	NA	TRBV15	TRBJ1-6	TGTGCCACCGCGAGCGGGACAGGGGTAAGACCCCTCCACTTT	CATASGTGVRPLHF
TRBD1	NA	TRBV30	TRBJ1-2	TGTGCCTGGGTTACCACAGGGGGCCATGGCTACACCTTC	CAWVTTGGHGYTF
TRBD1	NA	TRBV7-2	TRBJ1-2	TGTGCCAGCAGCTCAGAACATACCTGGACAGGGACCTATGGCTACACCTTC	CASSSEHTWTGTYGYTF
NA	NA	TRBV5-5	TRBJ2-3	TGTGCCAGCAGCCTCAGGGATGGAACAGATACGCAGTATTTT	CASSLRDGTDTQYF
NA	NA	TRBV15	TRBJ2-1	TGTGCCACCAGCTCTACGGGGTACAATGAGCAGTTCTTC	CATSSTGYNEQFF
TRBD1	NA	TRBV6-1	TRBJ2-7	TGTGCCAGCGATACCGGGACAGGGACCTACGAGCAGTACTTC	CASDTGTGTYEQYF
NA	NA	TRBV19	TRBJ1-2	TGTGCCAGTAAACATAACTATGGCTACACCTTC	CASKHNYGYTF
NA	NA	TRBV10-1	TRBJ1-2	TGCGCCAGCAGCCCCGGGTCGTCCTATGGCTACACCTTC	CASSPGSSYGYTF
NA	NA	TRBV6-5	TRBJ1-6	TGTGCCAGCAGTTACAATGAGGGTGGTTCACCCCTCCACTTT	CASSYNEGGSPLHF
TRBD2	once	TRBV25-1	TRBJ2-7	TGTGCCAGCAGTAACCCGGGACTAGCGGGAGGGATCTACGAGCAGTACTTC	CASSNPGLAGGIYEQYF
NA	NA	TRBV5-8	TRBJ1-1	TGTGCCAGCAGCTTGGTGGGGGCCGGGAACACTGAAGCTTTCTTT	CASSLVGAGNTEAFF
NA	NA	TRBV7-2	TRBJ2-7	TGTGCCAGCAGCGGACTCCGCGGCGAGCAGTACTTC	CASSGLRGEQYF
TRBD2	NA	TRBV7-8	TRBJ2-5	TGTGCCAGCACCCGGCCGGGAGGGACCCAGTACTTC	CASTRPGGTQYF
NA	NA	TRBV4-2	TRBJ2-7	TGTGCCAGCAGCCAAGGGGCGGGTGGATACGAGCAGTACTTC	CASSQGAGGYEQYF
TRBD2	NA	TRBV6-7	TRBJ2-4	TGTGCCAGCAGCGGAGGAAGCGGGGTCTTTGGGTGGGCCAAAAACATTCAGTACTTC	CASSGGSGVFGWAKNIQYF
NA	NA	TRBV30	TRBJ2-7	TGTGCCTGGAGTGTAGACATTTCCTACGAGCAGTACTTC	CAWSVDISYEQYF
TRBD1	NA	TRBV11-3	TRBJ1-2	TGTGCCAGCAGCCCAATTCCGGGACAGGGGGGCTATGGCTACACCTTC	CASSPIPGQGGYGYTF
NA	once	TRBV5-5	TRBJ2-7	TGTGCCAGCAGCTTGGACGCCAGGGTCTACGAGCAGTACTTC	CASSLDARVYEQYF
NA	NA	TRBV5-6	TRBJ1-1	TGTGCCAGCAGCTTATTGGGGGCTAGGTTCACTGAAGCTTTCTTT	CASSLLGARFTEAFF
TRBD1	NA	TRBV19	TRBJ2-7	TGTGCCAGTAGTTTACCGGGACAGGGAGGATCGGGGGAGCAGTACTTC	CASSLPGQGGSGEQYF
NA	NA	TRBV4-1	TRBJ2-1	TGCGCCAGCAGCCAAGATCAGGGGCGAAACAATGAGCAGTTCTTC	CASSQDQGRNNEQFF
NA	NA	TRBV28	TRBJ1-2	TGTGCCAGCACCGAACAAGGGGCTTTCTATGGCTACACCTTC	CASTEQGAFYGYTF
TRBD2	NA	TRBV19	TRBJ2-7	TGTGCCAGTAGTATGAAGACTAGCGGGAGGAACCCATACCAGCAGTACTTC	CASSMKTSGRNPYQQYF
TRBD1	NA	TRBV27	TRBJ2-7	TGTGCCAGCAGTTTAGGGACAGGTCGGACCTCCTACGAGCAGTACTTC	CASSLGTGRTSYEQYF
NA	NA	TRBV30	TRBJ2-7	TGTGCCTGGCGGGACAACTCCTACGAGCAGTACTTC	CAWRDNSYEQYF
TRBD2	NA	TRBV29-1	TRBJ2-1	TGCAGCGTTGAGGTCGGTAGGACTAGCGGGAGGAGTTACTACAATGAGCAGTTCTTC	CSVEVGRTSGRSYYNEQFF
NA	few	TRBV27	TRBJ1-1	TGTGCCAGCAGTTCGAACTTGAACACTGAAGCTTTCTTT	CASSSNLNTEAFF
NA	NA	TRBV5-4	TRBJ2-5	TGTGCCAGCAGCTTTATGTCGAGGCGACCCCGACAAGAGACCCAGTACTTC	CASSFMSRRPRQETQYF
NA	NA	TRBV5-1	TRBJ1-4	TGCGCCAGCAGCTTGGCCGACCTGACAGATGAAAAACTGTTTTTT	CASSLADLTDEKLFF
NA	NA	TRBV6-6	TRBJ1-5	TGTGCCAGCGCGGGACCCACAATTGGTAATCAGCCCCAGCATTTT	CASAGPTIGNQPQHF
TRBD1	NA	TRBV19	TRBJ1-3	TGTGCCAGTAGTATACTCGGACAGGGACGATCTGGAAACACCATATATTTT	CASSILGQGRSGNTIYF
TRBD2	NA	TRBV7-9	TRBJ2-7	TGTGCCAGCAGCCAAGGTTCTAGCGGCGTAGCCTACGAGCAGTACTTC	CASSQGSSGVAYEQYF
NA	NA	TRBV2	TRBJ1-4	TGTGCCAGCGATAAATCGACAGCAACTAATGAAAAACTGTTTTTT	CASDKSTATNEKLFF
TRBD2	NA	TRBV28	TRBJ2-7	TGTGCCAGCAGTTTATACGCTAGCGGGAGCTCCTACGAGCAGTACTTC	CASSLYASGSSYEQYF
TRBD2	NA	TRBV6-1	TRBJ2-5	TGTGCCGGAGGACTAGATATGTGGCTTGAGACCCAGTACTTC	CAGGLDMWLETQYF
TRBD1	once	TRBV5-1	TRBJ2-2	TGCGCCAGCAGCAAGTGGGTGACAGGGGGCAGTGGAACGGGAACCGGGGAGCTGTTTTTT	CASSKWVTGGSGTGTGELFF
TRBD2	NA	TRBV2	TRBJ2-4	TGTGCCTTGGGACTAGGGGGGAACATTCAGTACTTC	CALGLGGNIQYF
TRBD1	NA	TRBV5-5	TRBJ1-2	TGTGCCAGCAGCCCACAGACAGGGAACTATGGCTACACCTTC	CASSPQTGNYGYTF
NA	NA	TRBV19	TRBJ2-3	TGTGCCAGTAGTATTAGCCGCACAGATACGCAGTATTTT	CASSISRTDTQYF
NA	NA	TRBV21-1	TRBJ2-2	TGTGCCAGCAGCATCCCCTCGGAGTCTGGTCGCGGGGAGCTGTTTTTT	CASSIPSESGRGELFF
TRBD1	once	TRBV19	TRBJ1-4	TGTGCCTGTCGGGACAGAGCAACTAATGAAAAACTGTTTTTT	CACRDRATNEKLFF
NA	NA	TRBV7-8	TRBJ2-2	TGTGCCAGCAGCTTTTACAGTTTCTGGGACACCGGGGAGCTGTTTTTT	CASSFYSFWDTGELFF
TRBD1	NA	TRBV6-6	TRBJ2-7	TGTGCCAGCAGTTACGGGACAGGTTACGAGCAGTACTTC	CASSYGTGYEQYF
NA	NA	TRBV18	TRBJ1-5	TGTGCCAGCTCACCACCGGGAGGTCAGCCCCAGCATTTT	CASSPPGGQPQHF